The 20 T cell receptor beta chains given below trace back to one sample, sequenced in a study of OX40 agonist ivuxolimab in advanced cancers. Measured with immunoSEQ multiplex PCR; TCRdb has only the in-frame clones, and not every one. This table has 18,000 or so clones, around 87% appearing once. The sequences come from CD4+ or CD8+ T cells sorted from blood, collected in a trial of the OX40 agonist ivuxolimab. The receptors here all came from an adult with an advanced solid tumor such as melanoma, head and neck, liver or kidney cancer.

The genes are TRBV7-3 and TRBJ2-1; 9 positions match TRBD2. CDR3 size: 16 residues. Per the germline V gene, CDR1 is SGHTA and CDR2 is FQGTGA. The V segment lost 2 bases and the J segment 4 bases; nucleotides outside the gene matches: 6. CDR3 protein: CASSLDHLAGYNEQFF. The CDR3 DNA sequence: TGTGCCAGCAGCTTAGATCACCTAGCGGGGTACAATGAGCAGTTCTTC.

The CDR3 loop reads CASSGTIGTDTQYF. The DNA for the CDR3 is TGTGCCAGCAGTGGGACTATTGGCACAGATACGCAGTATTTT. The rearrangement joins TRBV6-4 to TRBJ2-3; D perhaps matches TRBD2 (6 bases). The V gene lost 4 bases and the J gene lost 1 base, with 9 bases spanning the gap. The CDR3 consists of 14 residues. CDR1 and CDR2 (germline): MRHNA, SNTAGT.

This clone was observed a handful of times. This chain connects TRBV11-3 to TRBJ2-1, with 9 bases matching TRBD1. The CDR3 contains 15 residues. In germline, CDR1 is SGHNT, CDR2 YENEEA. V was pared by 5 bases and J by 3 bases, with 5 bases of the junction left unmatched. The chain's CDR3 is CASSPDRGVYNEQFF. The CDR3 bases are TGTGCCAGCAGCCCCGACAGGGGGGTCTACAATGAGCAGTTCTTC.

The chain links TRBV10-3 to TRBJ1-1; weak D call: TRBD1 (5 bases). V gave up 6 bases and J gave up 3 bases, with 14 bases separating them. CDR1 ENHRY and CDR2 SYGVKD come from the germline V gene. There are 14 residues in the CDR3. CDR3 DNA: TGTGCCATCAGCGCGTCCGGGGGGGACACTGAAGCTTTCTTT. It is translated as CAISASGGDTEAFF.

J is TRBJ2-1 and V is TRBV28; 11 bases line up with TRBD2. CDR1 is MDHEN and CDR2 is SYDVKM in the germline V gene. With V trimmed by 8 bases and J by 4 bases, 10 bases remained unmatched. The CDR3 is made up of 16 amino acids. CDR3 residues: CASPRRRLAGYNEQFF. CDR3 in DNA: TGTGCCAGCCCACGGCGGAGACTAGCGGGATACAATGAGCAGTTCTTC.

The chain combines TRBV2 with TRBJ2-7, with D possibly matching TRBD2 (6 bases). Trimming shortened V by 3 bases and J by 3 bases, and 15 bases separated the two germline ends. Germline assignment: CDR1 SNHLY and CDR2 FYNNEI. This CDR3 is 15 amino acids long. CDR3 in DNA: TGTGCCAGCAGTGAGTGGAGGGCGAGCGACTACGAGCAGTACTTC. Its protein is CASSEWRASDYEQYF.

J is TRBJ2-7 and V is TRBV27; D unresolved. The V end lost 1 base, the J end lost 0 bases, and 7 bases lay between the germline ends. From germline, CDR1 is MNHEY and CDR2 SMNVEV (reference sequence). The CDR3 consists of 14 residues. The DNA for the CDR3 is TGTGCCAGCAGTTTATATCCCAGCTCCTACGAGCAGTACTTC. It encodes CASSLYPSSYEQYF.

CDR3 protein: CASSLWGTTHTGELFF. The CDR3 DNA is TGTGCCAGCAGCTTGTGGGGGACTACTCACACCGGGGAGCTGTTTTTT. V gene TRBV5-5 combines with J gene TRBJ2-2; 7 positions agree with TRBD2. Trimming took 1 base from V and 3 from J; bases not matched to a gene: 6. The CDR3 contains 16 residues. Germline lookup yields CDR1 SGHKS and CDR2 YYEKEE (reference sequence).

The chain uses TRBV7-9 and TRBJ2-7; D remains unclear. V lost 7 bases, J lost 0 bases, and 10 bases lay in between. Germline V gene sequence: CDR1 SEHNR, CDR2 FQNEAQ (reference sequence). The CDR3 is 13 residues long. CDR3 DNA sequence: TGTGCCAGCACCTATCAAGGCTCCTACGAGCAGTACTTC. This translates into CASTYQGSYEQYF.

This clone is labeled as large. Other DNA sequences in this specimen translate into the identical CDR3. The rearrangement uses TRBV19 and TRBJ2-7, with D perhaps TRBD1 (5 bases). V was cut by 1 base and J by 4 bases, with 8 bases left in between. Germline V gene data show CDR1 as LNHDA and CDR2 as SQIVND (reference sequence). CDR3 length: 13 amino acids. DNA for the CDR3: TGTGCCAGTAGTATAGCCAGGGCGTACGAGCAGTACTTC. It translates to CASSIARAYEQYF.

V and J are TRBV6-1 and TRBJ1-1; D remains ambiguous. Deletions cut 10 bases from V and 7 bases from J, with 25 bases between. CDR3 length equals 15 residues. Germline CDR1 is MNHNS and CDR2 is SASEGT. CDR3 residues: CATESRTLESSEAFF. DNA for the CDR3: TGTGCCACCGAAAGCAGGACGCTCGAGTCTAGTGAAGCTTTCTTT.

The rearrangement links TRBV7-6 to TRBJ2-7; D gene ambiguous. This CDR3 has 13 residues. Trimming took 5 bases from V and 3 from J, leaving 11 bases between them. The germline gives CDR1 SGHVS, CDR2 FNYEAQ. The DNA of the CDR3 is TGTGCCAGCAGCCCATCAGAGGACTACGAGCAGTACTTC. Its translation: CASSPSEDYEQYF.

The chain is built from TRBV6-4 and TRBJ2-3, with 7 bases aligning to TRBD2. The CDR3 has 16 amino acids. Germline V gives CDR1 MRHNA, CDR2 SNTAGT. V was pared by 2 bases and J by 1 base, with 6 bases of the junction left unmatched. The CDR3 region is CASSDRAGEGTDTQYF. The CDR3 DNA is TGTGCCAGCAGTGACCGTGCGGGAGAGGGCACAGATACGCAGTATTTT.

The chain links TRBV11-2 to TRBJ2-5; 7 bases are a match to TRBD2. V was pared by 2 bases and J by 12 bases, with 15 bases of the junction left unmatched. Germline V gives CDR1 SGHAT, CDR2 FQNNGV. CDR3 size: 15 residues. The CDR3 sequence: CASSLYTASGWGEYF. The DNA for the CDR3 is TGTGCCAGCAGCTTATATACGGCTAGCGGATGGGGGGAGTACTTC.

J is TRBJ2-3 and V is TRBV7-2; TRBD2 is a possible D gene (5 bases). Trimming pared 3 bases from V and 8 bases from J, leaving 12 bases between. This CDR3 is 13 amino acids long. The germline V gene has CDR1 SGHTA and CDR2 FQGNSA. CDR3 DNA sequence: TGTGCCAGCAGCTTGAAGAAGGGAGTTACGCAGTATTTT. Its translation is CASSLKKGVTQYF. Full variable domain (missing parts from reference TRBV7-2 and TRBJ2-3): GAGVSQSPSNKVTEKGKDVELRCDPISGHTALYWYRQSLGQGLEFLIYFQGNSAPDKSGLPSDRFSAERTGGSVSTLTIQRTQQEDSAVYLCASSLKKGVTQYFGPGTRLTVL.

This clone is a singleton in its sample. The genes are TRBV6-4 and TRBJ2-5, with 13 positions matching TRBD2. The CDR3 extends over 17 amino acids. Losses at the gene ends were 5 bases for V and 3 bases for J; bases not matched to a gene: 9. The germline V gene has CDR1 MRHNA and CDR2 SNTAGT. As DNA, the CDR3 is TGTGCCAGCAGTCCTGGACTAGCGGGAGTGGGAGAAGAGACCCAGTACTTC. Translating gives CASSPGLAGVGEETQYF.

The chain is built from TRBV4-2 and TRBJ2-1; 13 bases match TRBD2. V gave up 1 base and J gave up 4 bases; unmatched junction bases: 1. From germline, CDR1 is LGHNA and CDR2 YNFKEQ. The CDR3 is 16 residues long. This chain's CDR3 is CASSQGTSGRYNEQFF. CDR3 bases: TGTGCCAGCAGCCAAGGGACTAGCGGGAGATACAATGAGCAGTTCTTC.

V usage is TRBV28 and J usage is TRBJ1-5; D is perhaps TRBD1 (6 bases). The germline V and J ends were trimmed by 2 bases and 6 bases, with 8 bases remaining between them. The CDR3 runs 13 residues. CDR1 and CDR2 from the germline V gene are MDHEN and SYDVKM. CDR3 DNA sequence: TGTGCCAGCAGTTTAGGGGGGGCTCAGCCCCAGCATTTT. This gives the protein CASSLGGAQPQHF. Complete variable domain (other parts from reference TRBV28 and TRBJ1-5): DVKVTQSSRYLVKRTGEKVFLECVQDMDHENMFWYRQDPGLGLRLIYFSYDVKMKEKGDIPEGYSVSREKKERFSLILESASTNQTSMYLCASSLGGAQPQHFGDGTRLSIL.

This CDR3 is CASSLGLADTDTQYF. CDR3 coding DNA: TGTGCCAGCAGCTTGGGACTAGCGGACACAGATACGCAGTATTTT. V usage is TRBV7-3 and J usage is TRBJ2-3, with 11 bases identical to TRBD2. This CDR3 spans 15 amino acids. Germline lookup yields CDR1 SGHTA and CDR2 FQGTGA. Trimming removed 3 bases from V and 2 bases from J; junction bases left unmatched: 1.

The CDR3 DNA sequence: TGTGCCAGCAGTGTAAGTCTAGCGAGCCAAGAGACCCAGTACTTC. Its protein product is CASSVSLASQETQYF. The V and J genes are TRBV2 and TRBJ2-5; maybe TRBD2 (6 bases). V lost 4 bases and J lost 1, with 13 bases in between. Germline V CDR1 and CDR2: SNHLY, FYNNEI. This CDR3 contains 15 residues.